The 26 T cell receptor beta chains below come from one sample, sequenced in a study of T cell responses to AZD1222 COVID-19 vaccine (dated by TCRdb to the early 2020s). This sample's time point label indicates: baseline before first vaccination. The library relied on the immunoSEQ multiplex PCR assay. TCRdb took this table from immuneACCESS and kept in-frame rearrangements with V and J called. Such tables lack part of the clones; where checked against another copy, unresolved V genes explain under half of the gap, and the rest is unexplained. The table for this sample lists 25,000 to 30,000 clones; 75% to 90% of them were counted only once. The top ten clonotypes cover 1% to 1.5% of the sample. The sample here was peripheral blood, taken on day 0 of AZD1222 vaccination. These receptors were collected from an adult in good health.

The chain has TRBV3-1 (or the pseudogene TRBV3-2) and TRBJ2-3; D not certain. The CDR3 has 16 amino acids. V shed 5 bases and J shed 5 bases, with 20 bases lying between them. The germline gives CDR1 LGHDT, CDR2 YNNKEL (reference sequence). The CDR3 sequence is CASSRIAPICQDTQYF. The CDR3 DNA sequence: TGTGCCAGCAGCAGGATAGCTCCCATTTGTCAAGATACGCAGTATTTT.

This clone was seen a single time. The chain employs TRBV9 and TRBJ1-5; D is unclear. Germline values: CDR1 SGDLS, CDR2 YYNGEE. Trimming shortened V by 4 bases and J by 0 bases, and 8 bases separated the two germline ends. This CDR3 has 14 residues. As DNA, the CDR3 is TGTGCCAGCAGCCGCGGGGTTAGCAATCAGCCCCAGCATTTT. Translating it yields CASSRGVSNQPQHF.

The chain recombines TRBV19 with TRBJ2-5; TRBD2 matches at 8 bases. The CDR3 is made up of 16 amino acids. The V gene's germline CDR1 is LNHDA and CDR2 SQIVND (reference sequence). Germline trimming cut 5 bases from V and 9 bases from J; bases unmatched to any gene: 17. The CDR3 here is CASSLDLGLGVAAQYF. For the CDR3, the DNA is TGTGCCAGTAGTTTGGATCTGGGACTAGGAGTAGCTGCCCAGTACTTC.

The chain joins TRBV28 to TRBJ1-6, with D perhaps matching TRBD1 (6 bases). V lost 5 bases, J lost 7 bases, and 12 bases lay in between. The CDR3 consists of 14 residues. Germline-derived CDR1 and CDR2 are MDHEN and SYDVKM. CDR3 in amino acids: CASSPLTGNSPLHF. The CDR3 DNA reads TGTGCCAGCAGTCCCTTGACAGGCAATTCACCCCTCCACTTT.

The chain combines TRBV10-3 with TRBJ2-3, with unresolved D. The CDR3 sequence is 14 residues long. Trimming left V 7 bases short and J 0 bases short, with 11 bases between. Looked up from germline, CDR1 is ENHRY and CDR2 is SYGVKD. CDR3 coding DNA: TGTGCCATCAAAACTGCTACTAGCACAGATACGCAGTATTTT. Amino acids: CAIKTATSTDTQYF.

The gene calls are TRBV7-9 and TRBJ2-7; no clear D gene. CDR3 size: 13 residues. Looked up from germline, CDR1 is SEHNR and CDR2 is FQNEAQ (reference sequence). Deletions cut 0 bases from V and 0 bases from J, with 3 bases between. The CDR3 loop reads CASSLAVSYEQYF. The CDR3 nucleotides read TGTGCCAGCAGCTTAGCGGTCTCCTACGAGCAGTACTTC.

V and J are TRBV5-1 and TRBJ1-4; 10 bases fit TRBD1. The trim removed 3 bases at V and 6 bases at J, leaving 8 bases unmatched. The germline CDR1 and CDR2 sequences are SGHRS and YFSETQ. The length of the CDR3 is 16 residues. CDR3 sequence: CASSSGTGVRDEKLFF. The CDR3 bases are TGCGCCAGCAGCTCCGGGACAGGGGTACGGGATGAAAAACTGTTTTTT.

The chain joins TRBV5-8 to TRBJ1-3, with 8 bases aligning to TRBD1. Germline values: CDR1 SGHTS, CDR2 YDEGEE. The J segment lost 4 bases and the V segment lost 0 bases, leaving 6 bases of the junction unmatched. The CDR3 is made up of 16 amino acids. CDR3 protein: CASSLEGQGTGNTIYF. The CDR3, as DNA: TGTGCCAGCAGCTTGGAAGGACAGGGTACAGGAAACACCATATATTTT.

The rearrangement joins TRBV6-5 to TRBJ2-1; D is unresolved. Germline V gene data show CDR1 as MNHEY and CDR2 as SVGAGI. The CDR3 length is 14 residues. V dropped 6 bases and J dropped 1 base, with 10 bases sitting between them. This chain's CDR3 is CASREIQSYNEQFF. In DNA form, the CDR3 reads TGTGCCAGCAGGGAGATACAGTCCTACAATGAGCAGTTCTTC.

This chain uses TRBV5-1 with TRBJ1-6; D is ambiguous. The CDR3 runs 16 residues. Trimming removed 1 base at V and 0 bases at J, with 8 bases between. Germline CDR1 reads SGHRS; CDR2 reads YFSETQ. The CDR3 sequence: CASSLIVSSYNSPLHF. The DNA for the CDR3 is TGCGCCAGCAGCTTGATTGTGAGCTCCTATAATTCACCCCTCCACTTT.

This chain links TRBV20-1 with TRBJ1-1, with 9 bases aligning to TRBD1. This CDR3 is 12 amino acids long. Germline V gene lookup returns CDR1 DFQATT and CDR2 SNEGSKA (reference sequence). V lost 3 bases to trimming and J lost 10 bases; unmatched junction nucleotides: 6. The CDR3 spells CSASGDRERAFF. The CDR3 region has the DNA TGCAGTGCTAGTGGGGACAGGGAACGAGCTTTCTTT.

CDR3 in amino acids: CASSSGTGGPWDTEAFF. CDR3 coding DNA: TGTGCCAGCAGTTCCGGGACAGGGGGGCCTTGGGACACTGAAGCTTTCTTT. The chain couples TRBV2 to TRBJ1-1; 11 bases map to TRBD1. The CDR3 consists of 17 residues. J was trimmed by 3 bases and V by 5 bases; bases with no gene match: 11. The germline V gene encodes CDR1 SNHLY and CDR2 FYNNEI.

V is TRBV7-2 and J is TRBJ2-7, with a weak D call TRBD2 (6 bases). This CDR3 is 15 amino acids long. V lost 5 bases and J 3 bases, leaving 17 bases between the germline ends. The germline CDR1 and CDR2 sequences are SGHTA and FQGNSA. CDR3 sequence: CASSPGRGRFYEQYF. Here the CDR3 DNA reads TGTGCCAGCAGCCCTGGTCGGGGGAGATTCTACGAGCAGTACTTC.

The chain is built from TRBV6-6 and TRBJ2-7; 8 bases are shared with TRBD2. CDR3 length equals 15 residues. The germline gives CDR1 MNHNY, CDR2 SVGAGI (reference sequence). V lost 2 bases, J lost 6 bases, and 9 bases stayed unmatched. This chain's CDR3 is CASSYSGTSWGEQYF. The CDR3 bases are TGTGCCAGCAGTTACAGTGGGACTAGTTGGGGCGAGCAGTACTTC.

The chain links TRBV6-2 or TRBV6-3 to TRBJ1-2; unclear D gene. The germline CDR1 and CDR2 sequences are MNHEY and SVGEGT. V lost 4 bases and J lost 4, with 7 bases in between. There are 12 residues in the CDR3. CDR3 sequence (DNA): TGTGCCAGCAGTTTGAAATCCTATGGCTACACCTTC. It codes for CASSLKSYGYTF.

The chain couples TRBV6-6 to TRBJ1-2; D unresolved. V was shortened by 0 bases and J by 8 bases, with 7 bases between the two germline ends. CDR1 and CDR2 (germline): MNHNY, SVGAGI (reference sequence). The CDR3 extends over 12 amino acids. The CDR3 sequence: CASSYSREGYTF. The CDR3 DNA reads as TGTGCCAGCAGTTACTCTAGGGAAGGCTACACCTTC.

The chain employs TRBV6-2 or TRBV6-3 and TRBJ1-1; 7 nucleotides agree with TRBD1. This CDR3 is 15 amino acids long. V shed 2 bases, J shed 1 base, and the junction held 4 bases outside the gene matches. Germline CDR1 reads MNHEY; CDR2 reads SVGEGT. This CDR3 reads CASSYPRQGNTEAFF. The DNA for the CDR3 is TGTGCCAGCAGTTACCCTAGACAGGGGAACACTGAAGCTTTCTTT.

This clone occurred a few times. V is TRBV27 and J is TRBJ2-7, with a tentative D call TRBD2 (5 bases). The V and J ends lost 3 bases and 7 bases respectively, with 10 bases between them. Germline V gene lookup returns CDR1 MNHEY and CDR2 SMNVEV (reference sequence). This CDR3 has 12 amino acids. CDR3 in amino acids: CASSFLEGEQYF. The CDR3 DNA reads TGTGCCAGCAGTTTCCTCGAGGGAGAGCAGTACTTC.

The genes are TRBV10-2 and TRBJ2-6, with D possibly TRBD1 on 5 matching bases. Germline V gene data show CDR1 as WSHSY and CDR2 as SAAADI. This CDR3 region has 17 residues. V dropped 0 bases and J dropped 2 bases, with 11 bases sitting between them. The CDR3 here is CASSESAGNTGANVLTF. Here the CDR3 DNA reads TGCGCCAGCAGTGAGTCAGCAGGGAACACTGGGGCCAACGTCCTGACTTTC.

The CDR3 DNA reads as TGTGCCAGCAGCTTGGTAACCAAAAACATTCAGTACTTC. It specifies CASSLVTKNIQYF. The V call is TRBV28, the J call TRBJ2-4; D gene ambiguous. V lost 6 bases to trimming and J lost 2 bases, with 8 bases between them. CDR1 MDHEN and CDR2 SYDVKM come from the germline V gene. This CDR3 contains 13 residues.

J is TRBJ1-3 and V is TRBV6-5; D is possibly TRBD1 (6 bases). Germline V CDR1 and CDR2: MNHEY, SVGAGI. The CDR3 extends over 14 amino acids. V was clipped by 10 bases and J by 0 bases, with 13 bases between them. The CDR3 nucleotides are TGTGCCACAAGGTGGGGGGCCTCTGGAAACACCATATATTTT. It codes for CATRWGASGNTIYF.

The chain carries TRBV5-1 and TRBJ1-1; D unclear. The CDR3 extends over 13 amino acids. V was clipped by 0 bases and J by 3 bases, with 6 bases between them. From germline, CDR1 is SGHRS and CDR2 YFSETQ. Here the CDR3 DNA reads TGCGCCAGCAGCTTGGAAGTGGACACTGAAGCTTTCTTT. Translating gives CASSLEVDTEAFF.

This chain joins TRBV28 and TRBJ2-7, with TRBD1 identical over 8 bases. With V trimmed by 2 bases and J by 6 bases, 6 bases remained unmatched. The length of the CDR3 is 14 residues. CDR1 is MDHEN and CDR2 is SYDVKM in the germline V gene. CDR3 bases: TGTGCCAGCAGTTTAGTAAGGACAGGGAGCGAGCAGTACTTC. As protein: CASSLVRTGSEQYF.

The chain links TRBV28 to TRBJ2-5; unclear D gene. This CDR3 is built from 11 residues. V was cut by 6 bases and J by 0 bases, with 2 bases left in between. Germline CDR1 reads MDHEN; CDR2 reads SYDVKM. For the CDR3, the DNA is TGTGCCAGCAGATACCAAGAGACCCAGTACTTC. Protein: CASRYQETQYF.

The gene calls are TRBV24-1 and TRBJ1-1, with D maybe TRBD1 (5 bases). The CDR3 has 16 residues. With 2 bases removed from V and 1 base from J, the gap between germline ends came to 13 bases. Germline CDR1 and CDR2: KGHDR and SFDVKD. CDR3 sequence reads: CATSDSHPTGNTEAFF. CDR3 DNA: TGTGCCACCAGTGATTCTCACCCAACAGGGAACACTGAAGCTTTCTTT.

The chain links TRBV4-1 to TRBJ2-2; 8 bases fit TRBD2. CDR3 size: 16 residues. CDR1 and CDR2 (germline): MGHRA, YSYEKL. Trimming at V came to 3 bases and at J to 1 base, leaving 4 bases not matched to a gene. The CDR3 sequence: CASSQRTSLNTGELFF. CDR3 coding DNA: TGCGCCAGCAGCCAGAGGACTAGCTTGAACACCGGGGAGCTGTTTTTT.